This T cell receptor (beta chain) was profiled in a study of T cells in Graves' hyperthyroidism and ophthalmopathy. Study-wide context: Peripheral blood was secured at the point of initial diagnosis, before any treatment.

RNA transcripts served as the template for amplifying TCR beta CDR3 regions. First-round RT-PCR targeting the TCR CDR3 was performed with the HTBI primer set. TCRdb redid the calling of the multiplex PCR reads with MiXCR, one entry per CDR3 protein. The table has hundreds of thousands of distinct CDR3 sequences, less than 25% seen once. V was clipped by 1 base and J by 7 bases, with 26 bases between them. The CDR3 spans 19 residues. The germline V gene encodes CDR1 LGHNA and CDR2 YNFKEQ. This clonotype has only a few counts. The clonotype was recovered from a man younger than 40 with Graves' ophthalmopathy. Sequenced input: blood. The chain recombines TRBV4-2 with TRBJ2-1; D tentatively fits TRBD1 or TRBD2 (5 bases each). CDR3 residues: CASSQGRLGEYLGKNEQFF. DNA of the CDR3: TGTGCCAGCAGCCAAGGAAGGCTGGGGGAATATCTAGGTAAGAATGAGCAGTTCTTC.